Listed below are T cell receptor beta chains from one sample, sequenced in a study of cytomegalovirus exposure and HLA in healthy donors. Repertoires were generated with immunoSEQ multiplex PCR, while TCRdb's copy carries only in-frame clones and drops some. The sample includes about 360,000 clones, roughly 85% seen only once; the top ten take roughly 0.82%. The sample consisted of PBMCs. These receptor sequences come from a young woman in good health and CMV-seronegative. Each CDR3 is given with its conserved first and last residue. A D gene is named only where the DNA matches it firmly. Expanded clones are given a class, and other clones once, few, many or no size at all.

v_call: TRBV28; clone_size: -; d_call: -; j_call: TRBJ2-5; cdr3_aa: CASSLPGLTQETQYF; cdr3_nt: TGTGCCAGCAGTTTACCTGGACTGACTCAAGAGACCCAGTACTTC
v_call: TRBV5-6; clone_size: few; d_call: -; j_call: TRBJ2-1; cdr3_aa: CASTGNYNEQFF; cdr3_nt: TGTGCCAGCACCGGGAACTACAATGAGCAGTTCTTC
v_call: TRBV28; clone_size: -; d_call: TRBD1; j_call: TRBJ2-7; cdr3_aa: CASRDRLSSYEQYF; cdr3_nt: TGTGCCAGCAGGGACAGGTTAAGCTCCTACGAGCAGTACTTC
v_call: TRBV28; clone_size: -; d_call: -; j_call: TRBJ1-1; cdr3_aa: CASSFPQGSYTEAFF; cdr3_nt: TGTGCCAGCAGTTTCCCACAGGGAAGTTACACTGAAGCTTTCTTT
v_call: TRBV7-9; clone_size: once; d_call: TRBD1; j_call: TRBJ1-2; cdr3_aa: CASSKDRGIYGYTF; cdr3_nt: TGTGCCAGCAGCAAGGACAGGGGGATATATGGCTACACCTTC
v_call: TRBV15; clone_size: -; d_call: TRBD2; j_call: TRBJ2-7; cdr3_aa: CATSRGRREATYEQYF; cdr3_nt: TGTGCCACCAGCAGAGGTAGGCGGGAGGCTACCTACGAGCAGTACTTC
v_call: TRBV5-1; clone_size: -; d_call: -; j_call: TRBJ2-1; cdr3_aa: CASSLAGGEQFF; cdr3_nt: TGCGCCAGCAGCTTGGCAGGGGGGGAGCAGTTCTTC
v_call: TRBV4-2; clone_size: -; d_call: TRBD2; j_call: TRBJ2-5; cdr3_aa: CASSQETSGGLMGETQYF; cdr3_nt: TGTGCCAGCAGCCAAGAGACTAGCGGGGGGCTAATGGGGGAGACCCAGTACTTC
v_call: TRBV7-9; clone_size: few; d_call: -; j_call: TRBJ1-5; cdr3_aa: CASSSGLDNQPQHF; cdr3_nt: TGTGCCAGCAGCTCGGGACTGGATAATCAGCCCCAGCATTTT
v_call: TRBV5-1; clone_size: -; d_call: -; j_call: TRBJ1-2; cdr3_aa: CASSLGFGGSNGYTF; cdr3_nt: TGCGCCAGCAGCTTAGGTTTCGGGGGGTCGAATGGCTACACCTTC
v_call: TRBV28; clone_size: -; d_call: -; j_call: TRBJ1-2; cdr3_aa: CATWTELVYTF; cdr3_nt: TGTGCCACCTGGACAGAGCTTGTCTACACCTTC
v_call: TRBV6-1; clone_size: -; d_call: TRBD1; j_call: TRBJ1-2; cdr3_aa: CASSEAQGEYYGYTF; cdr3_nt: TGTGCCAGCAGTGAAGCACAGGGGGAGTACTATGGCTACACCTTC
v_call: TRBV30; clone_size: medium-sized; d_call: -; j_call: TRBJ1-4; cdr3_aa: CAWSVLREKLFF; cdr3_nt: TGTGCCTGGAGTGTACTCCGGGAAAAACTGTTTTTT
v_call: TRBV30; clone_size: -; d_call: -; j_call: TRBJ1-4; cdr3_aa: CAWSPGGPATNEKLFF; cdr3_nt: TGTGCCTGGAGTCCGGGGGGGCCTGCAACTAATGAAAAACTGTTTTTT
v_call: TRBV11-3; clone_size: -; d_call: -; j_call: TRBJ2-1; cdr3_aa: CASSLGATQYNEQFF; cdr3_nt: TGTGCCAGCAGCTTAGGGGCAACTCAATACAATGAGCAGTTCTTC
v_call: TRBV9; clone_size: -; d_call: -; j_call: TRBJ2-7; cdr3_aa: CASSVGYGTGEQYF; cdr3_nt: TGTGCCAGCAGCGTAGGGTACGGAACGGGGGAGCAGTACTTC
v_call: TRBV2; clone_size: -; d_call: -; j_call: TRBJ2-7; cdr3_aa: CAGSPGIASTYEQYF; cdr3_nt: TGTGCCGGCTCCCCAGGAATAGCGAGTACCTACGAGCAGTACTTC
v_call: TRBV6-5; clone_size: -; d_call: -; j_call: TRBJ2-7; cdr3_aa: CASSRARNSYEQYF; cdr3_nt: TGTGCCAGCAGCCGCGCCAGGAACTCCTACGAGCAGTACTTC
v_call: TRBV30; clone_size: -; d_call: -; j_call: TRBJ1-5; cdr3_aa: CAWRKGFGQPQHF; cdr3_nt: TGTGCCTGGAGGAAGGGGTTCGGCCAGCCCCAGCATTTT
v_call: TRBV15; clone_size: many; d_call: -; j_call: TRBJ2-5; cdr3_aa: CATSRVVGHGETQYF; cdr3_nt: TGTGCCACCAGCAGAGTGGTGGGGCACGGGGAGACCCAGTACTTC
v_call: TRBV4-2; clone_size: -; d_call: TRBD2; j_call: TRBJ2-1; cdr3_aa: CASSYPLAGYRNNEQFF; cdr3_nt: TGTGCCAGCAGCTATCCACTAGCGGGGTACAGGAACAATGAGCAGTTCTTC
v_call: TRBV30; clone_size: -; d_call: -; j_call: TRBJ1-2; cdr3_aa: CAWGQDYGYTF; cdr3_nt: TGTGCCTGGGGGCAGGACTATGGCTACACCTTC
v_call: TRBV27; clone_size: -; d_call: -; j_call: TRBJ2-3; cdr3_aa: CASSLSLAASTDTQYF; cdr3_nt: TGTGCCAGCAGTTTATCGTTAGCGGCTAGCACAGATACGCAGTATTTT
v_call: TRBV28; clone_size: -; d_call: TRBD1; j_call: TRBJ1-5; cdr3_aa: CASSSFPDRGYNQPQHF; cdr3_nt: TGTGCCAGCAGTTCGTTCCCGGACAGGGGGTATAATCAGCCCCAGCATTTT
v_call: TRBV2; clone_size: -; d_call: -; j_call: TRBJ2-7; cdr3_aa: CASKTAYGTYEQYF; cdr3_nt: TGTGCCAGCAAGACAGCCTATGGGACCTACGAGCAGTACTTC
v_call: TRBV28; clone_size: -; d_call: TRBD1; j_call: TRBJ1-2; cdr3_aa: CASNGQGGSYGYTF; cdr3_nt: TGTGCCAGCAACGGACAGGGCGGATCCTATGGCTACACCTTC
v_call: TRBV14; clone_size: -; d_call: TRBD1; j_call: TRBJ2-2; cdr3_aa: CASSQVEQGFAGELFF; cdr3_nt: TGTGCCAGCAGCCAAGTTGAACAGGGGTTTGCCGGGGAGCTGTTTTTT
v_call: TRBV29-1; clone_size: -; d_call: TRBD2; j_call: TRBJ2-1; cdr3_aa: CSVEVGGGYEQFF; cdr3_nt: TGCAGCGTTGAAGTAGGCGGGGGATATGAGCAGTTCTTC
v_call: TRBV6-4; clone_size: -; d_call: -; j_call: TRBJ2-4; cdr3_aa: CASPRTEKNIQYF; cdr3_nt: TGTGCCAGCCCACGGACAGAGAAAAACATTCAGTACTTC
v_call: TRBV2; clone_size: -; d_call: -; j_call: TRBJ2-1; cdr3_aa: CASSVGTTYNEQFF; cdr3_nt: TGTGCCAGCAGTGTGGGGACAACCTACAATGAGCAGTTCTTC
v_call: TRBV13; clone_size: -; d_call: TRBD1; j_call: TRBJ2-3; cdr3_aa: CASTLRQGGTDTQYF; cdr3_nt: TGTGCCAGCACCTTAAGACAGGGTGGCACAGATACGCAGTATTTT
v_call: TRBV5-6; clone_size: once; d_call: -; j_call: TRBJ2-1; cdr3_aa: CASSLAQNEQFF; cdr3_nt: TGTGCCAGCAGCTTGGCCCAAAATGAGCAGTTCTTC
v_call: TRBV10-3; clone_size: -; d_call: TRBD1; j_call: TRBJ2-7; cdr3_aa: CAISERQGMSSYEQYF; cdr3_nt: TGTGCCATCAGTGAACGACAGGGTATGAGCTCCTACGAGCAGTACTTC
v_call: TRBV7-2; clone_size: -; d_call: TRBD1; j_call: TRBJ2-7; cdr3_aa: CASSFRDSNYEQYF; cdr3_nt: TGTGCCAGCAGCTTCCGGGACAGCAACTACGAGCAGTACTTC
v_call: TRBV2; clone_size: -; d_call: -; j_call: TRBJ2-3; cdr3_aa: CASSTEPGGLAYF; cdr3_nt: TGTGCCAGCAGCACGGAGCCAGGGGGACTGGCGTATTTT
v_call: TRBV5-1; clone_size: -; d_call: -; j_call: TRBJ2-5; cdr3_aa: CASSEGGSPETQYF; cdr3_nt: TGCGCCAGCAGCGAGGGAGGTAGCCCAGAGACCCAGTACTTC
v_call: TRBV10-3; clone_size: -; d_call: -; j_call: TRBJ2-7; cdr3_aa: CAISESEAGSYEQYF; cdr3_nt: TGTGCCATCAGTGAGTCCGAGGCGGGCTCCTACGAGCAGTACTTC
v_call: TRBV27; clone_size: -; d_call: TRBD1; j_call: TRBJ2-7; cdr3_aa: CASSGDRTFYEQYF; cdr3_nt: TGTGCCAGCAGCGGGGACAGGACTTTCTACGAGCAGTACTTC
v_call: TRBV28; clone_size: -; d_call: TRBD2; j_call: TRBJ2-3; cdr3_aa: CASSATGTSLTDTQYF; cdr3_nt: TGTGCCAGCAGTGCAACCGGGACTAGTCTCACAGATACGCAGTATTTT
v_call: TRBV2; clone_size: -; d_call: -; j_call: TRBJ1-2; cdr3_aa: CASSVDWKINYGYTF; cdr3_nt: TGTGCCAGCAGTGTGGACTGGAAGATTAACTATGGCTACACCTTC
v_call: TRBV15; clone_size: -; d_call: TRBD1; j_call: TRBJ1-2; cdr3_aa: CATSRVSWDSNYGYTF; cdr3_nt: TGTGCCACCAGCAGGGTTTCATGGGACAGTAACTATGGCTACACCTTC
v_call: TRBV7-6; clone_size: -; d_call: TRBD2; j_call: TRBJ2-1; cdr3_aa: CASSPGAGAHNEQFF; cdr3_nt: TGTGCCAGCAGCCCTGGAGCGGGGGCCCACAATGAGCAGTTCTTC
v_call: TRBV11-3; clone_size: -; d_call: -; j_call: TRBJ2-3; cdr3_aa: CASSLDQGPKDTQYF; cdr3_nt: TGTGCCAGCAGCTTAGATCAGGGGCCAAAAGATACGCAGTATTTT
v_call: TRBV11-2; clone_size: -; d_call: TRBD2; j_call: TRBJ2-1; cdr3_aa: CASSLRGSNEQFF; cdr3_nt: TGTGCCAGCAGCTTACGCGGGAGCAATGAGCAGTTCTTC
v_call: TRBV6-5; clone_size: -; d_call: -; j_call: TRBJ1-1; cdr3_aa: CATSGWLREAFF; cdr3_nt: TGTGCCACCTCCGGGTGGCTCCGTGAAGCTTTCTTT
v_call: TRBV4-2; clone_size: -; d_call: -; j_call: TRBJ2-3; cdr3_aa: CASSQDQGGGTDTQYF; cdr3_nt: TGTGCCAGCAGCCAAGATCAGGGCGGGGGCACAGATACGCAGTATTTT
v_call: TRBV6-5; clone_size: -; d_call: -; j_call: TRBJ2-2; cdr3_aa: CASSYSGSRYTGELFF; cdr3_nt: TGTGCCAGCAGTTACTCGGGTAGCCGCTACACCGGGGAGCTGTTTTTT
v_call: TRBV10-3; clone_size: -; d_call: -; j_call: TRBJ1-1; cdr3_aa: CAISQGQLEAFF; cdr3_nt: TGTGCCATCAGTCAGGGCCAACTAGAAGCTTTCTTT
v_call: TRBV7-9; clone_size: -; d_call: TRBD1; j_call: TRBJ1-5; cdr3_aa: CASSTGQGFGNQPQHF; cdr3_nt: TGTGCCAGCAGCACGGGACAGGGGTTTGGCAATCAGCCCCAGCATTTT
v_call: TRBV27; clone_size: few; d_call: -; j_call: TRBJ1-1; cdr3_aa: CASSLGPGRGEAFF; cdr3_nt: TGTGCCAGCAGTTTAGGCCCCGGACGGGGAGAAGCTTTCTTT
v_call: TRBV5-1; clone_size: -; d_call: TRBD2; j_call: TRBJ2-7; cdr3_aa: CASSLAGPGGEQYF; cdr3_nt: TGCGCCAGCAGCTTGGCCGGTCCGGGGGGAGAGCAGTACTTC
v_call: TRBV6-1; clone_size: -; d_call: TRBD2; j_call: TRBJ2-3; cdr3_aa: CATRGGRRRTDTQYF; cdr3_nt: TGTGCCACCCGGGGGGGCCGGAGGAGGACAGATACGCAGTATTTT
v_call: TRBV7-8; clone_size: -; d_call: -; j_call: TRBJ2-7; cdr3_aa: CASSLALTDVVHEQYF; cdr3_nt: TGTGCCAGCAGCTTAGCCCTGACAGATGTAGTCCACGAGCAGTACTTC
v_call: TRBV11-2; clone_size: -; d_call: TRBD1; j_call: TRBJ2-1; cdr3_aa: CASSLDRGQHNEQFF; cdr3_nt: TGTGCCAGCAGCTTAGATCGGGGACAGCACAATGAGCAGTTCTTC
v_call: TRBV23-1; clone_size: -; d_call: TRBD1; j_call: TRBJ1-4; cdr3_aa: CASRRCGTGDNEKLFF; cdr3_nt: TGCGCCAGCAGGCGGTGTGGGACAGGGGATAATGAAAAACTGTTTTTT